This TCR beta chain is drawn from a study of T cells after yellow fever vaccination. Study in general: The authors prepared low-cell-number fractions using SMART-Seq v4 Ultra Low Input. Study-wide results and limits: Most clones from primary vaccination resurfaced after the booster (96% CD4, over 85% CD8). The secondary response was weaker, and its peak arrived faster, on day 5 versus 15.

MiXCR, run by TCRdb on the 5' RACE reads, gives a single entry per CDR3 protein. The sample has approximately 300,000 distinct CDR3 sequences; roughly 10% are singletons. There are a few counts of this clonotype. What it binds is not known. Germline V gives CDR1 SGHTA, CDR2 FQGNSA. Trimming removed 5 bases at V and 5 bases at J, with 12 bases between. The CDR3 consists of 13 residues. The specimen was CD4+ T cells sorted from PBMCs, collected 45 days after the yellow fever booster vaccination. The source is a man aged 18 to 30 who received the YFV17D yellow fever vaccine. J is TRBJ2-5 and V is TRBV7-2; unclear D gene. The CDR3, as DNA: TGTGCCAGCAGCCCACGACCGTCCGAGACCCAGTACTTC. Amino acids: CASSPRPSETQYF.